This paragraph covers one T cell receptor beta chain sequence. TCRdb processed the RACE reads anew with MiXCR; each CDR3 protein has one entry. The table has roughly 100,000 distinct CDR3 sequences, approximately 36% seen once. The data belong to a study of human T cells and chemical hapten exposure. Across the whole study: Patients, mostly women, had alopecia areata, alopecia totalis or alopecia universalis.

CDR3 length: 13 amino acids. The V and J ends lost 7 bases and 4 bases respectively, with 12 bases between them. Germline CDR1 is MDHEN and CDR2 is SYDVKM. Time point specified: patch test 3, about 24 weeks after DPC sensitization. Noted treatment: therapeutic diphenylcyclopropenone sensitization with weekly scalp DPC. Unfractionated whole blood was the source of the extracted total RNA. Sequences were derived from whole blood, sampled in connection with sensitization to the hapten diphenylcyclopropenone (DPC). This chain links TRBV28 with TRBJ2-3; TRBD2 is a possible D gene (6 bases). The sequence was obtained from a man between 35 and 55 years old with alopecia areata. Some clones in this sample may be carry-over from other donors' samples. This chain's CDR3 is CASTLGGSDTQYF. CDR3 in DNA: TGTGCCAGCACCCTGGGGGGTTCAGATACGCAGTATTTT.